The rows below give T cell receptor beta chains drawn from one sample of a study of beta chain features in type 1 diabetes. Using immunoSEQ multiplex PCR, the repertoire was profiled, and TCRdb retains in-frame clones only, with some absent. The sample has hundreds of thousands of clones, roughly a sixth seen once. The sequenced sample was naive CD4+ T cells from blood. Every receptor here comes from a young man in good health. The CDR3 runs from the conserved cysteine through the conserved F or W. D genes are given only for firm matches. Only part of the rows carry a size: once, few, many, or a class if the clone is expanded.

D	length	V	size	J	CDR3	DNA
TRBD1	16	TRBV9	few	TRBJ2-6	CASSPGQGGGANVLTF	TGTGCCAGCAGCCCCGGACAGGGCGGTGGGGCCAACGTCCTGACTTTC
NA	15	TRBV27	few	TRBJ1-6	CASSYEASYNSPLHF	TGTGCCAGCAGTTACGAGGCCTCCTATAATTCACCCCTCCACTTT
NA	15	TRBV5-6	NA	TRBJ1-4	CASSLDAGMSEKLFF	TGTGCCAGCAGCTTGGACGCCGGGATGTCTGAAAAACTGTTTTTT
NA	13	TRBV6-5	NA	TRBJ1-6	CASKNRDNSPLHF	TGTGCCAGCAAGAACAGGGATAATTCACCCCTCCACTTT
NA	15	TRBV19	few	TRBJ2-7	CASSIDTHPSYEQYF	TGTGCCAGTAGTATCGACACGCATCCGTCCTACGAGCAGTACTTC
NA	15	TRBV29-1	NA	TRBJ2-2	CSVGTTNFLTGELFF	TGCAGCGTCGGGACCACTAACTTTCTCACCGGGGAGCTGTTTTTT
NA	15	TRBV9	NA	TRBJ1-2	CASSVGSLQNYGYTF	TGTGCCAGCAGCGTAGGAAGTCTCCAAAACTATGGCTACACCTTC
NA	15	TRBV19	NA	TRBJ1-1	CASSVMTGANTEAFF	TGTGCCAGTAGTGTCATGACAGGCGCCAACACTGAAGCTTTCTTT
TRBD2	15	TRBV7-2	few	TRBJ2-5	CASSLGGRRVETQYF	TGTGCCAGCAGCTTGGGCGGGAGGCGGGTAGAGACCCAGTACTTC
NA	15	TRBV5-4	NA	TRBJ1-1	CASSLVLRGSTEAFF	TGTGCCAGCAGCTTGGTCCTAAGAGGGTCCACTGAAGCTTTCTTT
NA	15	TRBV19	NA	TRBJ1-2	CASSTPNTHGYGYTF	TGTGCCAGTAGTACCCCAAACACCCACGGCTATGGCTACACCTTC
NA	16	TRBV5-1	NA	TRBJ1-2	CASSLVGQPSNYGYTF	TGCGCCAGCAGCTTGGTCGGGCAACCGTCTAACTATGGCTACACCTTC
NA	15	TRBV4-3	NA	TRBJ2-7	CASSQQGGSSYEQYF	TGCGCCAGCAGCCAGCAGGGTGGCAGCTCCTACGAGCAGTACTTC
TRBD1	17	TRBV28	few	TRBJ2-4	CASSLPGQVLAKNIQYF	TGTGCCAGCAGTTTACCGGGACAGGTCCTAGCCAAAAACATTCAGTACTTC
TRBD1	16	TRBV14	NA	TRBJ2-2	CASRPDRGKSTGELFF	TGTGCCAGCAGACCGGACAGGGGCAAGTCTACCGGGGAGCTGTTTTTT
NA	14	TRBV6-1	NA	TRBJ2-5	CAISESGGKETQYF	TGTGCCATCAGTGAGTCAGGGGGGAAGGAGACCCAGTACTTC
TRBD1	17	TRBV5-1	NA	TRBJ1-4	CASSRTGQQGGAEKLFF	TGCGCCAGCAGTCGGACAGGCCAACAGGGGGGTGCTGAAAAACTGTTTTTT
NA	13	TRBV6-5	NA	TRBJ2-7	CASSYMGVYEQYF	TGTGCCAGCAGTTATATGGGCGTATACGAGCAGTACTTC
NA	15	TRBV9	few	TRBJ2-3	CASSVEGAVTDTQYF	TGTGCCAGCAGCGTGGAGGGGGCGGTTACAGATACGCAGTATTTT
NA	13	TRBV18	few	TRBJ2-7	CASSPAAGYEQYF	TGTGCCAGCTCCCCAGCCGCGGGCTACGAGCAGTACTTC
NA	15	TRBV4-3	few	TRBJ1-2	CASSVQGRMNYGYTF	TGCGCCAGCAGCGTACAGGGCCGAATGAACTATGGCTACACCTTC
NA	15	TRBV28	NA	TRBJ2-1	CASSWKKGSYNEQFF	TGTGCCAGCAGTTGGAAAAAGGGCTCCTACAATGAGCAGTTCTTC
NA	16	TRBV5-1	NA	TRBJ2-6	CASSLDRLPGANVLTF	TGCGCCAGCAGCTTGGACCGGCTCCCTGGGGCCAACGTCCTGACTTTC
NA	13	TRBV18	NA	TRBJ1-1	CASSPSGPSEAFF	TGTGCCAGCTCACCATCTGGACCGAGTGAAGCTTTCTTT
NA	13	TRBV6-5	NA	TRBJ2-5	CASSWAGRETQYF	TGTGCCAGCAGTTGGGCAGGGCGGGAGACCCAGTACTTC
TRBD2	16	TRBV28	NA	TRBJ2-1	CASSSLAVLIYNEQFF	TGTGCCAGCAGTTCGCTAGCGGTACTTATTTACAATGAGCAGTTCTTC
NA	13	TRBV18	NA	TRBJ2-7	CASSGTLGGEQYF	TGTGCCAGCTCAGGAACCTTGGGGGGCGAGCAGTACTTC
TRBD1	15	TRBV5-1	few	TRBJ2-1	CASEQGPSSYNEQFF	TGCGCCAGCGAACAGGGGCCGAGCTCCTACAATGAGCAGTTCTTC
NA	14	TRBV7-3	NA	TRBJ1-4	CASSLGLVGEKLFF	TGTGCCAGCAGCTTAGGCCTGGTGGGTGAAAAACTGTTTTTT
NA	16	TRBV27	few	TRBJ1-4	CASSPRWSATNEKLFF	TGTGCCAGCAGCCCCCGGTGGTCAGCAACTAATGAAAAACTGTTTTTT
NA	15	TRBV7-2	NA	TRBJ2-7	CASSFGGAGTYEQYF	TGTGCCAGCAGCTTCGGCGGGGCGGGAACCTACGAGCAGTACTTC
TRBD1	16	TRBV19	NA	TRBJ2-7	CASSISPGTGSSEQYF	TGTGCCAGTAGTATCTCCCCCGGGACAGGGTCCTCCGAGCAGTACTTC
TRBD2	16	TRBV7-6	NA	TRBJ2-1	CAGSKQGRTSGGEQFF	TGTGCCGGCAGCAAGCAAGGACGGACTAGCGGGGGTGAGCAGTTCTTC
TRBD1	13	TRBV9	NA	TRBJ1-2	CASSTTGVDGYTF	TGTGCCAGCAGCACGACAGGGGTAGATGGCTACACCTTC
NA	15	TRBV14	NA	TRBJ1-1	CASSRWQGMNTEAFF	TGTGCCAGCAGCCGATGGCAGGGCATGAACACTGAAGCTTTCTTT
TRBD1	18	TRBV28	few	TRBJ2-5	CASSLSLEQGAMRETQYF	TGTGCCAGCAGTTTGTCGTTGGAACAGGGGGCGATGCGAGAGACCCAGTACTTC
TRBD2	14	TRBV6-4	few	TRBJ2-1	CASSGLAGVREQFF	TGTGCCAGCAGTGGACTAGCGGGAGTAAGGGAGCAGTTCTTC
NA	14	TRBV5-4	few	TRBJ2-5	CASSFGQGMGTQYF	TGTGCCAGCAGCTTTGGGCAGGGTATGGGGACCCAGTACTTC
TRBD1	16	TRBV9	NA	TRBJ1-1	CASSFRDRGVATEAFF	TGTGCCAGCAGCTTCCGGGACAGGGGCGTTGCCACTGAAGCTTTCTTT
NA	13	TRBV25-1	NA	TRBJ1-3	CASRPSSGNTIYF	TGTGCCAGCAGACCCAGCTCTGGAAACACCATATATTTT
TRBD2	16	TRBV9	few	TRBJ2-1	CASSVGEGSSYNEQFF	TGTGCCAGCAGCGTAGGGGAGGGAAGCTCCTACAATGAGCAGTTCTTC
NA	15	TRBV27	few	TRBJ2-2	CASSSSIANTGELFF	TGTGCCAGCAGTTCCTCCATTGCGAACACCGGGGAGCTGTTTTTT
TRBD1	16	TRBV28	few	TRBJ2-1	CASSFPGTGGRNEQFF	TGTGCCAGCAGTTTCCCCGGGACAGGGGGACGCAATGAGCAGTTCTTC
NA	14	TRBV15	few	TRBJ2-7	CATSRGQVPYEQYF	TGTGCCACCAGCAGAGGACAGGTACCCTACGAGCAGTACTTC
TRBD1	16	TRBV30	NA	TRBJ2-3	CAWSARDRRFTDTQYF	TGTGCCTGGAGTGCCCGGGACAGGAGGTTCACAGATACGCAGTATTTT
NA	16	TRBV7-3	NA	TRBJ2-5	CASSSRPRGGQETQYF	TGTGCCAGCAGCTCCCGGCCCAGGGGGGGACAAGAGACCCAGTACTTC
NA	17	TRBV9	few	TRBJ2-2	CASSVSGFGVTAGELFF	TGTGCCAGCAGCGTATCCGGGTTTGGGGTGACGGCCGGGGAGCTGTTTTTT
TRBD2	14	TRBV5-1	NA	TRBJ2-7	CASSLGGGRNEQYF	TGCGCCAGCAGCTTGGGCGGGGGGCGTAACGAGCAGTACTTC
NA	17	TRBV5-4	NA	TRBJ2-1	CASNLQGRGSTMSVQFF	TGTGCCAGCAACCTACAGGGGAGGGGTTCTACAATGAGCGTGCAGTTCTTC
NA	15	TRBV7-2	NA	TRBJ2-1	CASSGSPSSYNEQFF	TGTGCCAGCAGCGGGAGCCCCAGCTCCTACAATGAGCAGTTCTTC
TRBD2	14	TRBV28	NA	TRBJ2-7	CASGSGRSSYEQYF	TGTGCCAGCGGTAGCGGGCGGAGCTCCTACGAGCAGTACTTC
TRBD2	15	TRBV9	NA	TRBJ2-3	CASSADRGGTDTQYF	TGTGCCAGCAGCGCAGACCGGGGGGGCACAGATACGCAGTATTTT